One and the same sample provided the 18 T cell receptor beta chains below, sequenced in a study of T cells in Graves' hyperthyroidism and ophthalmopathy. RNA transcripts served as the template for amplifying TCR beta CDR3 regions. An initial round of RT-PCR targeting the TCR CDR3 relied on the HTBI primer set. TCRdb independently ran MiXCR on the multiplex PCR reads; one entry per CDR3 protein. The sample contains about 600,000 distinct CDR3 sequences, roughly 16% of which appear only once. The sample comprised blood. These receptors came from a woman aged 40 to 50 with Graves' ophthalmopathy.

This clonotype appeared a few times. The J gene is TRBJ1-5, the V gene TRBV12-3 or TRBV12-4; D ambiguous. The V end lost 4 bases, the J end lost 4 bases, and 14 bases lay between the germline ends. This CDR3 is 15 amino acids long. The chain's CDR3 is CASSSTGSGNQPQHF. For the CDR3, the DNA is TGTGCCAGCAGTTCTACTGGGAGTGGGAATCAGCCCCAGCATTTT.

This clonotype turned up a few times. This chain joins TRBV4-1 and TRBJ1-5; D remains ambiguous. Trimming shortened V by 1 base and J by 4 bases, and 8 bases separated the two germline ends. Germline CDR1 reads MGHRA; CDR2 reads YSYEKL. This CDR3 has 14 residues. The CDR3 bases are TGCGCCAGCAGCCAAGGGTATGGAAATCAGCCCCAGCATTTT. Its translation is CASSQGYGNQPQHF.

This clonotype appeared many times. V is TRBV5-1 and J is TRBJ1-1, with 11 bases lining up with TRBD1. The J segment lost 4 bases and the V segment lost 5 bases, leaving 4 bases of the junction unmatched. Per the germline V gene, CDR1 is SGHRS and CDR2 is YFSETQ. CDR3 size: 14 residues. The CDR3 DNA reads TGCGCCAGCAGAACGGACAGGGGGCTCACTGAAGCTTTCTTT. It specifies CASRTDRGLTEAFF. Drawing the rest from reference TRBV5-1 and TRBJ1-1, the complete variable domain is KAGVTQTPRYLIKTRGQQVTLSCSPISGHRSVSWYQQTPGQGLQFLFEYFSETQRNKGNFPGRFSGRQFSNSRSEMNVSTLELGDSALYLCASRTDRGLTEAFFGQGTRLTVV.

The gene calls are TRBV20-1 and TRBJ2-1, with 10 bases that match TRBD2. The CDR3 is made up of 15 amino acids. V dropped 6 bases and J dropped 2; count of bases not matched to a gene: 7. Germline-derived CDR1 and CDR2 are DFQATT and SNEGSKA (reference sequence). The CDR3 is CSANTGTSAYNEQFF. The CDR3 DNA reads TGCAGTGCAAACACCGGGACTAGCGCCTACAATGAGCAGTTCTTC.

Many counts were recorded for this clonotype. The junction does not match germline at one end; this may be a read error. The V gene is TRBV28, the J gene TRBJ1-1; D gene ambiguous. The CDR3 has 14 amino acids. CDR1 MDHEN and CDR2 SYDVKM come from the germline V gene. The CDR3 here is CASSPWTVNTEAFF. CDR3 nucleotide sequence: TGCGCCAGCAGCCCCTGGACGGTGAACACTGAAGCTTTCTTT.

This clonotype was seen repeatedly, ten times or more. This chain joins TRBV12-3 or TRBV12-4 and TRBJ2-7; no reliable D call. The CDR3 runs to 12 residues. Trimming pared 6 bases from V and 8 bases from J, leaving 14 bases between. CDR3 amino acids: CASRGSDYKQYF. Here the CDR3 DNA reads TGTGCCAGCAGAGGCAGCGATTACAAGCAGTACTTC.

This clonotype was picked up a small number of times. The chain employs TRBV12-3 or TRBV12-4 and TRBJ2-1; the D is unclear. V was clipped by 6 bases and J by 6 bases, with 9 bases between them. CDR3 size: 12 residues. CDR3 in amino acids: CASRVRPNEQFF. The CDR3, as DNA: TGTGCCAGCAGAGTACGACCCAATGAGCAGTTCTTC.

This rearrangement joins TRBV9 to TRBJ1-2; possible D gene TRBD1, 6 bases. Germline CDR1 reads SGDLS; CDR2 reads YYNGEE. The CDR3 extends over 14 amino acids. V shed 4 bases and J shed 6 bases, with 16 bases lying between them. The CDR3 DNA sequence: TGTGCCAGCAGCCTCTATGCCGGACAGAATGGCTACACCTTC. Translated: CASSLYAGQNGYTF.

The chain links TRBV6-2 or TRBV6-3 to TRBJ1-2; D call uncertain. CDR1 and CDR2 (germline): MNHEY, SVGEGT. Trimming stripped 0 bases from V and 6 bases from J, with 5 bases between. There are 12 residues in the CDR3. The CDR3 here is CASSYSAHGYTF. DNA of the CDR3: TGTGCCAGCAGTTACTCTGCACATGGCTACACCTTC.

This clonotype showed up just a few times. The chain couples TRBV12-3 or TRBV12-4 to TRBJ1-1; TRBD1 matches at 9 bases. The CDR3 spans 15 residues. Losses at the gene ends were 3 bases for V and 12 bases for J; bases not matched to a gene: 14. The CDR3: CASSFAQGQGLGTFF. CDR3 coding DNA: TGTGCCAGCAGTTTTGCCCAGGGACAGGGTTTAGGGACTTTCTTT.

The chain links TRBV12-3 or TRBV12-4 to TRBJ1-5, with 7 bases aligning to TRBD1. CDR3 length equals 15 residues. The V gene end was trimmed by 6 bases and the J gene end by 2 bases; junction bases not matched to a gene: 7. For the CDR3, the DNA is TGTGCCAGCAGAGAGACAGGGCTGGGCAATCAGCCCCAGCATTTT. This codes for CASRETGLGNQPQHF.

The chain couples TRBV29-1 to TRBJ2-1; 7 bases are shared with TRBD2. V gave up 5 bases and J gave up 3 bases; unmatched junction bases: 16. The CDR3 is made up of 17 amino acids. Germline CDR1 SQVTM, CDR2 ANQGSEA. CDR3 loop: CSVQARGVGGDYNEQFF. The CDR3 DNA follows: TGCAGCGTTCAGGCCCGGGGAGTTGGGGGGGACTACAATGAGCAGTTCTTC.

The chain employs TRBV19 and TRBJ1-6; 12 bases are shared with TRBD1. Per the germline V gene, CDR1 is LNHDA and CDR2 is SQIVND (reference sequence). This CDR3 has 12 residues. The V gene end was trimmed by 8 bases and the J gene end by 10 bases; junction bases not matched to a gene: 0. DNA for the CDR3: TGTGCCAGTGGGACAGGGGGCTCACCCCTCCACTTT. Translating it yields CASGTGGSPLHF. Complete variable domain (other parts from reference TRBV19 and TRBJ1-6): DGGITQSPKYLFRKEGQNVTLSCEQNLNHDAMYWYRQDPGQGLRLIYYSQIVNDFQKGDIAEGYSVSREKKESFPLTVTSAQKNPTAFYLCASGTGGSPLHFGNGTRLTVT.

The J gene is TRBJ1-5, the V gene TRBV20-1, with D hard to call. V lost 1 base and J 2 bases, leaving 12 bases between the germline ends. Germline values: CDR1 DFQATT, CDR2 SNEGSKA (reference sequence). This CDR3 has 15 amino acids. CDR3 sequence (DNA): TGCAGTGCTAGAGTCTCATATTATGGCAATCAGCCCCAGCATTTT. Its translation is CSARVSYYGNQPQHF.

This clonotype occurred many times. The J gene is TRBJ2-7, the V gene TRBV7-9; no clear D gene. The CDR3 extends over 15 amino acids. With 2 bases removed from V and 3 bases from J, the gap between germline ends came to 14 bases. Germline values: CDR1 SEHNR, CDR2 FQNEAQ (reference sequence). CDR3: CASSLSSSGYYEQYF. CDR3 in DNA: TGTGCCAGCAGCTTAAGTTCCTCGGGCTACTACGAGCAGTACTTC.

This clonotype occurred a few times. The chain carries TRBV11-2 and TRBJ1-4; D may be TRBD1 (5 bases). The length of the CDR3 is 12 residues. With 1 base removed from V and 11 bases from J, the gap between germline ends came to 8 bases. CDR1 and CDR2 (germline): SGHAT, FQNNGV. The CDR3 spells CASSLGGAKLFF. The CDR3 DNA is TGTGCCAGCAGCTTAGGCGGGGCGAAACTGTTTTTT.

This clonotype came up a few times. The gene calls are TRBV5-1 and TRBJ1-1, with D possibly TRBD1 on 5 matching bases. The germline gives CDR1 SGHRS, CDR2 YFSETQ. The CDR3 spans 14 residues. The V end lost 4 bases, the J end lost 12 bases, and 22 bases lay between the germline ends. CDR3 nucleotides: TGCGCCAGCAGCCTGCCGAGTAGGGGATCCGCTCCTTTCTTT. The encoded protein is CASSLPSRGSAPFF.

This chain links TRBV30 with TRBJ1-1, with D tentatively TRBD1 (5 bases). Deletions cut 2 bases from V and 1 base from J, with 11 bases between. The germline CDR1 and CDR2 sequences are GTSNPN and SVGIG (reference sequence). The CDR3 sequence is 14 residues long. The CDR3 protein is CAWSTWTTNTEAFF. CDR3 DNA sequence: TGTGCCTGGAGTACCTGGACAACGAACACTGAAGCTTTCTTT.